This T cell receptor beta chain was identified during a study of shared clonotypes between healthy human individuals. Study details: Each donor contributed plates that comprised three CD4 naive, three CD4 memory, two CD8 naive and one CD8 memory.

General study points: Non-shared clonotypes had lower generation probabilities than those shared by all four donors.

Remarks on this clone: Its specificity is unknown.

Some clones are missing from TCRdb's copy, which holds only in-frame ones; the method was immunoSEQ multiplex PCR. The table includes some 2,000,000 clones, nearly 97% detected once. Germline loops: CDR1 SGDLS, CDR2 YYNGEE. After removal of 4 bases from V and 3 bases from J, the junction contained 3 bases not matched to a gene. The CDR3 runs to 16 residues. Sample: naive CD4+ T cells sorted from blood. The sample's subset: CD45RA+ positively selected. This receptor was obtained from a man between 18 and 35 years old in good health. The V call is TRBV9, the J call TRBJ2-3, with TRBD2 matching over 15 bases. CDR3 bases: TGTGCCAGCAGCCAGGGACTAGCGGGGGGAACAGATACGCAGTATTTT. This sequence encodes CASSQGLAGGTDTQYF.